This is a list of T cell receptor beta chains from one sample in a study of human T cells and chemical hapten exposure. TCRdb independently ran MiXCR on the RACE reads; one entry per CDR3 protein. The sample shows about 130,000 distinct CDR3 sequences, around 8.2% of them seen only once. Material for sequencing was whole blood. All receptors derive from a male donor in good health. Some clones in this sample may be carry-over from other donors' samples. Both conserved end residues are part of each CDR3. The order of the fields is V gene, J gene, CDR3 protein.

TRBV27,TRBJ1-2,CASSSGTGGAVVSGYTF
TRBV24-1,TRBJ2-5,CATSDNRDNQETQYF
TRBV2,TRBJ2-2,CASMRATGELFF
TRBV7-9,TRBJ2-7,CASSLNTDSYEQYF
TRBV12-5,TRBJ2-1,CASGFLPLDEQFF
TRBV6-2/TRBV6-3,TRBJ1-1,CASSYGNRGDTEAFF
TRBV4-1,TRBJ1-1,CASSHDEGAAGRSTEAFF
TRBV5-4,TRBJ2-3,CASSLVVGEVRSTDTQYF
TRBV29-1,TRBJ2-7,CSVVRPLKAGKYYEQYF
TRBV4-1,TRBJ2-3,CASSQVPWSATQYF
TRBV29-1,TRBJ2-1,CSVVGLAGRRPYNEQFF
TRBV6-1,TRBJ2-5,CASSEQDPQVNQETQYF
TRBV29-1,TRBJ1-2,CSVAGLNPNYGYTF
TRBV3-1,TRBJ1-3,CASSQDLGFSGNTIYF
TRBV6-6,TRBJ1-6,CASRDRVGSPLHF
TRBV29-1,TRBJ2-5,CSVVGRGRETQYF
TRBV5-4,TRBJ1-1,CASSSGEITEAFF
TRBV18,TRBJ1-6,CASSPYRGTPLHF
TRBV20-1,TRBJ2-4,CSARIASFKNIQYF
TRBV29-1,TRBJ2-5,CSVVGREGHETQYF
TRBV6-1,TRBJ2-1,CAAQTLFEQFF
TRBV5-6,TRBJ2-1,CASSPGQDSYNEQFF
TRBV4-2,TRBJ2-1,CASSQEASGEAYNEQFF
TRBV2,TRBJ2-1,CASSVAGEGGSSYNEQFF
TRBV7-8,TRBJ2-5,CASSTRQGGETQYF
TRBV5-1,TRBJ1-4,CASSLGRATNEKLFF
TRBV12-3/TRBV12-4,TRBJ1-6,CASSPSTGVGSPLHF
TRBV3-1,TRBJ2-7,CASSADSPYEQYF
TRBV4-2,TRBJ2-1,CASSQDPRGGGNEQFF
TRBV12-3/TRBV12-4,TRBJ2-1,CASSPSGLGGNEQFF
TRBV3-1,TRBJ2-5,CASSQAGWNSQETQYF
TRBV12-3/TRBV12-4,TRBJ2-3,CASSFRGGAGDTQYF
TRBV6-6,TRBJ1-1,CASRPGTGLMNTEAFF
TRBV9,TRBJ2-3,CASSEWGATDTQYF
TRBV5-1,TRBJ2-1,CASSLEGKLSYNEQFF
TRBV7-2,TRBJ1-5,CASSLDRASQPQHF
TRBV6-5,TRBJ1-4,CASRTATNEKLFF
TRBV9,TRBJ1-1,CASSVVTGVRGEAFF
TRBV5-1,TRBJ2-1,CASSSGQGNYNEQFF
TRBV11-2,TRBJ2-3,CVSNIGQGGTDTQYF
TRBV27,TRBJ1-6,CATKQDVWNSPLHF
TRBV6-1,TRBJ1-3,CASSELYSGRYF
TRBV28,TRBJ1-2,CASSFYSRPSNYGYTF
TRBV20-1,TRBJ2-1,CSATFRGLAGGNEQFF
TRBV5-4,TRBJ2-7,CASSLGRGYYEQYF
TRBV7-2,TRBJ2-1,CASSRLAGKEQFF
TRBV4-3,TRBJ1-2,CASSPRDGKNTGYTF
TRBV20-1,TRBJ2-3,CSARGYSGLSTDTQYF
TRBV18,TRBJ2-7,CASSPPGKATYEQYF